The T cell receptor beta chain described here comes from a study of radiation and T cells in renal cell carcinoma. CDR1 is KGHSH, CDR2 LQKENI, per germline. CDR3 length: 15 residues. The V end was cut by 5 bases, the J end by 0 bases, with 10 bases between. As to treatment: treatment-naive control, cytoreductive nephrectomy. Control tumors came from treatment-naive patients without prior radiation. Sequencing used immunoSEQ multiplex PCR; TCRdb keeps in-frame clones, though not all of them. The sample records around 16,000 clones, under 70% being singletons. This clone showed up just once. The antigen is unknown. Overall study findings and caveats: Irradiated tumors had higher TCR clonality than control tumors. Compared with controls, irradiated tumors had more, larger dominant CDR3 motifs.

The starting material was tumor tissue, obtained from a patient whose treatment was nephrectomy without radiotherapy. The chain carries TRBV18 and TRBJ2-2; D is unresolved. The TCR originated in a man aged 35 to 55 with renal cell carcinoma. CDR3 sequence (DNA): TGTGCCAGCTCAAGGGAATCCGCGAACACCGGGGAGCTGTTTTTT. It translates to CASSRESANTGELFF.